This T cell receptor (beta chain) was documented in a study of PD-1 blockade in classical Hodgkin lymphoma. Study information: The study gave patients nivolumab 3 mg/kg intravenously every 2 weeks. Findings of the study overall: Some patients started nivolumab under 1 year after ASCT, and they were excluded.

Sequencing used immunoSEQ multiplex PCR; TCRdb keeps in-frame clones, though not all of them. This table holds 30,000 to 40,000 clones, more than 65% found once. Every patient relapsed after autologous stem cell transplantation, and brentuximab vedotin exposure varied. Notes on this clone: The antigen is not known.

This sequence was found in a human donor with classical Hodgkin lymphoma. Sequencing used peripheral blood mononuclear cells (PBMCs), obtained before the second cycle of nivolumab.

The CDR3 sequence: CASKYGTASPQETQYF. CDR3 sequence (DNA): TGTGCCAGCAAGTACGGGACAGCTTCCCCCCAAGAGACCCAGTACTTC. The genes are TRBV7-2 and TRBJ2-5, with 7 bases that match TRBD1. The CDR3 loop spans 16 amino acids. Germline trimming cut 7 bases from V and 1 base from J; bases unmatched to any gene: 12. Germline CDR1 and CDR2: SGHTA and FQGNSA. The full variable domain, its missing parts supplied by reference TRBV7-2 and TRBJ2-5, is GAGVSQSPSNKVTEKGKDVELRCDPISGHTALYWYRQSLGQGLEFLIYFQGNSAPDKSGLPSDRFSAERTGGSVSTLTIQRTQQEDSAVYLCASKYGTASPQETQYFGPGTRLLVL.